This record covers a single T cell receptor beta chain. This clonotype has ten or more counts. The clone's antigen remains unknown. Nothing much larger sits one base from this clone, and base qualities are not available. Here V drops 4 bases and J drops 7 bases, and the junction holds 6 bases not matched to any gene. According to the germline V gene (reference sequence), CDR1 reads LNHDA and CDR2 reads SQIVND. The CDR3 holds 15 amino acids from the cysteine to the phenylalanine. Only CDR3 DNA remains: 45 bases, in frame from the first base. The record originates from a study of Graves' ophthalmopathy and Graves' hyperthyroidism (dated by TCRdb to 2016 to 2019). Looking at the study overall: Stable hyperthyroidism was defined as no progression to ophthalmopathy within 18 months of follow-up. To tell Graves' ophthalmopathy apart from Graves' hyperthyroidism, and to predict which patients would progress to ophthalmopathy, the study relied on TCR beta repertoire signatures. In total, some 130 blood samples were TCR-sequenced: 43 ophthalmopathy, 80 or so hyperthyroidism and roughly 17 hyperthyroidism-to-ophthalmopathy patients. To explore V-J signatures that separate ophthalmopathy from hyperthyroidism, a discovery set of about 96 patients was enrolled, consisting of 43 with ophthalmopathy and around 57 with stable hyperthyroidism. An independent validation cohort was composed of some 18 hyperthyroidism patients and around 16 patients who later progressed from hyperthyroidism to ophthalmopathy. T-cell repertoires of thyroid tissue and blood were compared in a handful of hyperthyroidism patients. After sampling, hyperthyroidism patients received methimazole starting at 30 mg daily, and ophthalmopathy patients received high-dose intravenous methylprednisolone.

The investigation overall reported the following: Sample size was not statistically predetermined, and group allocation was not concealed from the investigators. In cross-validation, the 13-signature model distinguished ophthalmopathy from stable hyperthyroidism with about 90% sensitivity and nearly 82% specificity, and in the test set the corresponding values were about 80% and 75%. In validation, the model predicted ophthalmopathy progression with 70.59% sensitivity and around 72% specificity; some 13 predicted patients were CT-confirmed with GO in a median of about 7.1 months. Among expanded thyroid clonotypes with frequency above 0.001, most also showed up in blood, which suggests that blood repertoires may reflect the thyroid immune response.

Hyperthyroidism patients were newly diagnosed, with disease duration under 2 months, and aged 18 to 65 years. Patients were excluded if they had other autoimmune diseases, uncontrolled infections, pregnancy or lactation. Diagnosis was based on clinical symptoms, serum thyroxine, TRAb, thyroid ultrasound and orbital computed tomography. Total RNA was extracted with Trizol reagent and quality-checked on an Agilent 2100 Bioanalyzer. TCR beta CDR3 regions were amplified from RNA transcripts for repertoire sequencing. The first round was an RT-PCR using HTBI primers with the Qiagen OneStep RT-PCR kit, and this first round was followed by a second-round multiplex PCR, then size selection and purification. The libraries underwent paired-end sequencing with 100 bp reads on an Illumina HiSeq2000. Turning to the authors' computational methods: SOAPnuke was used to process the reads, removing any read that contained adapters or uncalled bases, had a mean Phred below 15, or lacked an exact match to the constant primer or identifier. COPE v1.2.5 was used to merge high-quality paired reads. Each unique nucleotide sequence was defined as a clonotype, and clonotypes were aligned to IMGT TRB V, D and J references with MiTCR v1.1. Analysis was restricted to V-J combinations with a frequency above 0.0001, which covered roughly 99% of repertoires. For each V-J combination, a TCR clonal expansion and chaos score was defined as F50 clonal expansion divided by the chaos observed in the TCRdist matrix. Welch's t-statistics and random forest were used to narrow the features down to about a dozen V-J combinations, which were then fed into a naive Bayes classifier. The Morisita-Horn index was used to measure how similar the thyroid and blood repertoires were. The public reads were run again by TCRdb, first through fastp at Q25 and then through MiXCR, and only productive beta chains were kept. Rows are combined by CDR3 protein, so each entry shows the most common genes and DNA. These V and J calls are TCRdb output, not the study's own analysis. A total of around 1,200,000 distinct CDR3 sequences appear in this sample, less than 45% of them only once. The leading ten clones occupy 8.5% to 14% of the sample.

This clonotype was sampled from an adult man with Graves' hyperthyroidism. The source material was peripheral blood or thyroid tissue (not recorded which). The chain uses TRBV19 and TRBJ1-4, with 10 bases in between that match TRBD1. The nucleotide sequence reads as follows: TGTGCCAGTAGTAACCCGGGACAGGGGAGTGAAAAACTGTTTTTT. Translated, it reads CASSNPGQGSEKLFF.